This T cell receptor (beta chain) was recorded in a study of blood T cell repertoires in COVID-19. For the study at large: Acute and convalescent COVID-19 specimens originated in the United States, Italy and Spain.

Per the original methods: Amplified reference gene primers provided the basis for estimating nucleated cell counts. Using immunoSEQ multiplex PCR, the repertoire was profiled, and TCRdb retains in-frame clones only, with some absent. That table gives V, J and clone size, and the DNA gave D and trimming. The sample consists of 140,000 to 150,000 clones, approximately 80% of them appearing once. The sample comprised peripheral blood. This receptor was taken from a woman between 35 and 50 years old with active or convalescent COVID-19.

The CDR3 sequence is CASSPYSPGQGYSPLHF. The CDR3 nucleotides read TGTGCCAGCTCACCATATTCTCCGGGACAGGGATATTCACCCCTCCACTTT. The chain has TRBV18 and TRBJ1-6, with 9 bases matching TRBD1. This CDR3 spans 17 amino acids. V was clipped by 2 bases and J by 8 bases; unmatched bases: 10. In germline, CDR1 is KGHSH, CDR2 LQKENI.